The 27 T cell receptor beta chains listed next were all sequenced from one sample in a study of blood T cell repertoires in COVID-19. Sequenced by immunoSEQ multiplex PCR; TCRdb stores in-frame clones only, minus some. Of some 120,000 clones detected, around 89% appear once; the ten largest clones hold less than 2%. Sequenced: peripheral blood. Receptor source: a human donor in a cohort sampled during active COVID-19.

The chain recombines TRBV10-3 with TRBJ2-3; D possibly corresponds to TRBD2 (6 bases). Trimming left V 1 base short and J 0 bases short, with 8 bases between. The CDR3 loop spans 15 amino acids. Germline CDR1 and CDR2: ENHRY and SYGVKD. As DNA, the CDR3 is TGTGCCATCAGTGAGTATGGGGGGAGCACAGATACGCAGTATTTT. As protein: CAISEYGGSTDTQYF.

The CDR3 DNA reads as TGTGCCAGCAGTTTATCCCAGACAGGGGCGCTCCACTTT. Translated, it gives CASSLSQTGALHF. The chain joins TRBV27 to TRBJ1-6, with 8 bases matching TRBD1. The V and J ends lost 0 bases and 16 bases, in that order; junction bases with no gene match: 5. The germline V gene encodes CDR1 MNHEY and CDR2 SMNVEV (reference sequence). CDR3 length: 13 amino acids.

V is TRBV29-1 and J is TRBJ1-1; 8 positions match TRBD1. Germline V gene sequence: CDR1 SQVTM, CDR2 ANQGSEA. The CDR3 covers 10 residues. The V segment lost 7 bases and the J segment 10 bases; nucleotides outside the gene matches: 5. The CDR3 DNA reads TGCAGCGGTGGACAGGGTGGAGCTTTCTTT. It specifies CSGGQGGAFF.

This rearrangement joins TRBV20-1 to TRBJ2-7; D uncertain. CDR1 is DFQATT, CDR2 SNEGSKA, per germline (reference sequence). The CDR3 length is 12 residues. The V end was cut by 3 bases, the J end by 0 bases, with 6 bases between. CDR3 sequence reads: CSASLPSYEQYF. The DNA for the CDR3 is TGCAGTGCTAGTCTTCCCTCCTACGAGCAGTACTTC.

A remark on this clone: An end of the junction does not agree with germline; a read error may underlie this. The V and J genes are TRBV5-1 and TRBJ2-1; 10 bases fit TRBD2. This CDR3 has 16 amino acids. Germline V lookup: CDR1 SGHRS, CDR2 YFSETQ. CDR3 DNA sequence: TGCGCCAGCAGACCTGCAGGGTTGTCTAGCGGGAGCCCACAGGTCTTC. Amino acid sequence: CASRPAGLSSGSPQVF.

CDR3 protein: CSVEGDRAYNEQFF. CDR3 nucleotide sequence: TGCAGCGTTGAAGGGGACAGGGCATACAATGAGCAGTTCTTC. The rearrangement uses TRBV29-1 and TRBJ2-1; 9 positions agree with TRBD1. V gave up 1 base and J gave up 4 bases; unmatched junction bases: 2. This CDR3 contains 14 residues. CDR1 is SQVTM, CDR2 ANQGSEA, per germline.

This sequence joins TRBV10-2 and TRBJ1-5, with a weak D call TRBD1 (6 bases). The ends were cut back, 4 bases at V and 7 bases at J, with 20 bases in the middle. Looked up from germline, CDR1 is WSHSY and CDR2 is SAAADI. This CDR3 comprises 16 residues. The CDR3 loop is CASSVSRTGLRQPQHF. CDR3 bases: TGCGCCAGCAGTGTGTCCCGTACAGGGTTGAGACAGCCCCAGCATTTT.

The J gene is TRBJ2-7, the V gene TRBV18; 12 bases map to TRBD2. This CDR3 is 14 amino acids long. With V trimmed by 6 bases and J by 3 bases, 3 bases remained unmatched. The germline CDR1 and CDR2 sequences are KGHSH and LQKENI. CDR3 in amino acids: CASSRTSGNYEQYF. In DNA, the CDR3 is TGTGCCAGCTCTCGGACTAGCGGGAACTACGAGCAGTACTTC.

The CDR3 is CASSPSIWTSGNEQYF. Written as DNA, the CDR3 is TGCGCCAGCAGCCCATCGATTTGGACTAGCGGGAACGAGCAGTACTTC. This chain joins TRBV4-1 and TRBJ2-7, with 12 bases identical to TRBD2. The germline gives CDR1 MGHRA, CDR2 YSYEKL. The CDR3 covers 16 residues. The V gene end was trimmed by 4 bases and the J gene end by 5 bases; junction bases not matched to a gene: 9.

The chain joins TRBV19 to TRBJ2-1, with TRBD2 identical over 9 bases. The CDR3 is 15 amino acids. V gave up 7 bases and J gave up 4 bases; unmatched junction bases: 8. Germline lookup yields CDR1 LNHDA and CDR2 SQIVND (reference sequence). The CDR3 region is CASNQIAGDYNEQFF. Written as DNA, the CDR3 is TGTGCCAGTAACCAGATAGCGGGAGATTACAATGAGCAGTTCTTC. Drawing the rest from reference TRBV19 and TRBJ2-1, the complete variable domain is DGGITQSPKYLFRKEGQNVTLSCEQNLNHDAMYWYRQDPGQGLRLIYYSQIVNDFQKGDIAEGYSVSREKKESFPLTVTSAQKNPTAFYLCASNQIAGDYNEQFFGPGTRLTVL.

The CDR3 region has the DNA TGCGCCAGCAGCTTCAACAGGGGCGAGCAGTACTTC. It encodes CASSFNRGEQYF. This chain connects TRBV4-1 to TRBJ2-7, with 7 bases lining up with TRBD1. This CDR3 has 12 amino acids. Per the germline V gene, CDR1 is MGHRA and CDR2 is YSYEKL. V trimming: 5 bases; J trimming: 6 bases; junction bases outside the gene matches: 4.

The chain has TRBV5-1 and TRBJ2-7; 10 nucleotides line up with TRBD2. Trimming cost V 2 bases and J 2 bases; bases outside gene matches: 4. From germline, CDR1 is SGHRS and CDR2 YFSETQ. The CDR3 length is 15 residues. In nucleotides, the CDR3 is TGCGCCAGCAGCTTAGGACTAGCGGCACCCTACGAGCAGTACTTC. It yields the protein CASSLGLAAPYEQYF.

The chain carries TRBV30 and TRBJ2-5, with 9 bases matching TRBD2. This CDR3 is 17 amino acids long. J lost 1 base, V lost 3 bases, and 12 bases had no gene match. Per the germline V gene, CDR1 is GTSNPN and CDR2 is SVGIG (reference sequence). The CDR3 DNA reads TGTGCCTGGAGGGGTGTTCCGTTGCGGGGGGGCCAAGAGACCCAGTACTTC. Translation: CAWRGVPLRGGQETQYF.

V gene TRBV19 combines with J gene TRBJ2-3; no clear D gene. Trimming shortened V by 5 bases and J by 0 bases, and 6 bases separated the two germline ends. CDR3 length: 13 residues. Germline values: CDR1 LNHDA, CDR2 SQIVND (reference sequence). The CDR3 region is CASSHGSTDTQYF. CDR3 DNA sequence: TGTGCCAGTAGTCACGGGAGCACAGATACGCAGTATTTT.

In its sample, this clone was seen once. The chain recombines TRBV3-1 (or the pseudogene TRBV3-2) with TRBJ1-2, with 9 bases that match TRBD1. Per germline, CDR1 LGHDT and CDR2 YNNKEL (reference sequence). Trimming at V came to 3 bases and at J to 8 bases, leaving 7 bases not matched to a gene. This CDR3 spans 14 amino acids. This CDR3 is CASSHSGQGGGYTF. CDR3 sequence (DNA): TGTGCCAGCAGCCACTCGGGACAGGGCGGAGGCTACACCTTC.

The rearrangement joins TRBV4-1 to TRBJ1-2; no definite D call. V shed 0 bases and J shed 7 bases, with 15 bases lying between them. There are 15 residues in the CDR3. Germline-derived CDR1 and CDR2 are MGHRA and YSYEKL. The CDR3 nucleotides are TGCGCCAGCAGCCAAGATTTTTCGGGAGCGGTTGGCTACACCTTC. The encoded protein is CASSQDFSGAVGYTF.

CDR3 sequence reads: CASSHTTGGRAGNTIYF. The CDR3 DNA reads TGTGCCAGCAGTCATACGACAGGGGGCCGGGCTGGAAACACCATATATTTT. The chain recombines TRBV6-6 with TRBJ1-3; 10 bases align to TRBD1. The V and J ends lost 5 bases and 2 bases, in that order; junction bases with no gene match: 9. CDR1 MNHNY and CDR2 SVGAGI come from the germline V gene (reference sequence). The CDR3 spans 17 residues.

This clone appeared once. The CDR3 here is CASSVHPRQGAPGYGYTF. CDR3 bases: TGTGCCAGCAGCGTGCATCCAAGACAGGGGGCGCCGGGCTATGGCTACACCTTC. The chain recombines TRBV7-9 with TRBJ1-2, with 10 bases lining up with TRBD1. The CDR3 loop spans 18 amino acids. Germline trimming cut 5 bases from V and 4 bases from J; bases unmatched to any gene: 16. Germline CDR1 is SEHNR and CDR2 is FQNEAQ (reference sequence).

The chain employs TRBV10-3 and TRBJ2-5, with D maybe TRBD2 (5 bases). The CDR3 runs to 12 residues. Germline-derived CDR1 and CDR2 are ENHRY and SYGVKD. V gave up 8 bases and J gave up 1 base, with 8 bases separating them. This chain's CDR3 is CAIADFQETQYF. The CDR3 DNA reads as TGTGCCATCGCGGACTTCCAAGAGACCCAGTACTTC.

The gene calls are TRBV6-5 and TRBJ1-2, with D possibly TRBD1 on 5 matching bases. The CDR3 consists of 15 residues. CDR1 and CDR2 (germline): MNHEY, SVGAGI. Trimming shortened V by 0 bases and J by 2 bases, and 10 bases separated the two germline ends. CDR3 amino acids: CASSYSINRNYGYTF. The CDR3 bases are TGTGCCAGCAGTTACTCGATTAACAGGAACTATGGCTACACCTTC.

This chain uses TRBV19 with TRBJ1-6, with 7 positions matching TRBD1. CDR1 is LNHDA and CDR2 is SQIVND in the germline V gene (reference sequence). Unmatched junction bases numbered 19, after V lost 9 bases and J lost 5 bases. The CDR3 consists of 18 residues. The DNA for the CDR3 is TGTGCCAGGAAACATGGTGCTCGGAGGGGGCTCAATAATTCACCCCTCCACTTT. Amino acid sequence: CARKHGARRGLNNSPLHF.

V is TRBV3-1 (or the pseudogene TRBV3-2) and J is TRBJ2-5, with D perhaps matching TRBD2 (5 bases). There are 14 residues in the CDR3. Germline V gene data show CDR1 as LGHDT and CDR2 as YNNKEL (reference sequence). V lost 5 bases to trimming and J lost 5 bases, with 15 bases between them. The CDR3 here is CASSAREPVETQYF. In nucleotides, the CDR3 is TGTGCCAGCAGCGCCCGGGAACCCGTGGAGACCCAGTACTTC.

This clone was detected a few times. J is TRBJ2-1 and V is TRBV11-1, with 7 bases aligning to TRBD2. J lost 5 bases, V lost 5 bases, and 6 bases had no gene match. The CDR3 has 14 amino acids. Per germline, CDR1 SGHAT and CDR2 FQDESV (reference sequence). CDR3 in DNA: TGTGCCAGCAGCCCGAGCGGGGAGCACAATGAGCAGTTCTTC. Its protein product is CASSPSGEHNEQFF.

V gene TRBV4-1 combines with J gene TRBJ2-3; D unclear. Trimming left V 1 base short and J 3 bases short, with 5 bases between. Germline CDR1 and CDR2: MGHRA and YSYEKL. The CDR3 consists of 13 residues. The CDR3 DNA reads TGCGCCAGCAGCCAAGCAGTGACAGATACGCAGTATTTT. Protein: CASSQAVTDTQYF.

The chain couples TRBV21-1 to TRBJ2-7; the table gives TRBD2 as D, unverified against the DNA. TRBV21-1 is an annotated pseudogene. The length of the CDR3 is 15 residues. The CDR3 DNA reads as TGTGCCAGCAGCAAAGGCGGCCCCTCGGCATACGAGCAGTACTTC. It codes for CASSKGGPSAYEQYF.

The CDR3 is CASSQEGGVQGEQYF. The CDR3 DNA reads TGTGCCAGCAGCCAAGAGGGGGGAGTACAGGGGGAGCAGTACTTC. The chain combines TRBV4-2 with TRBJ2-7, with D possibly TRBD1 on 7 matching bases. V gave up 0 bases and J gave up 7 bases, with 16 bases separating them. CDR3 size: 15 residues. Per germline, CDR1 LGHNA and CDR2 YNFKEQ.

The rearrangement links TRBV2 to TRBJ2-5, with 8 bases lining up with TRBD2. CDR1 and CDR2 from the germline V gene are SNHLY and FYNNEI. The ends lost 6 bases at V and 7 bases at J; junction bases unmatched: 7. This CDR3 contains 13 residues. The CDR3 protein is CASRVRGGGTQYF. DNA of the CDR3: TGTGCCAGCAGAGTCCGGGGGGGCGGGACCCAGTACTTC. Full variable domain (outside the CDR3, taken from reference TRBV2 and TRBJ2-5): EPEVTQTPSHQVTQMGQEVILRCVPISNHLYFYWYRQILGQKVEFLVSFYNNEISEKSEIFDDQFSVERPDGSNFTLKIRSTKLEDSAMYFCASRVRGGGTQYFGPGTRLLVL.